This entry lists 14 T cell receptor beta chains sequenced from one sample in a study of blood T cell repertoires in COVID-19. Clones were read by immunoSEQ multiplex PCR, and TCRdb kept only the in-frame ones, dropping some. The sample lists about 39,000 clones, around 85% occurring once. Specimen: peripheral blood. These receptors were taken from a man aged 55 to 69 with acute or convalescent COVID-19.

The chain couples TRBV2 to TRBJ1-5, with D unclear. CDR1 and CDR2 (germline): SNHLY, FYNNEI. Trimming left V 7 bases short and J 2 bases short, with 6 bases between. This CDR3 region has 12 residues. CDR3 in DNA: TGTGCCAGCACAACGGGCAATCAGCCCCAGCATTTT. It specifies CASTTGNQPQHF.

V and J are TRBV5-1 and TRBJ1-1; 8 bases map to TRBD1. The V gene end was trimmed by 5 bases and the J gene end by 2 bases; junction bases not matched to a gene: 2. Germline CDR1 is SGHRS and CDR2 is YFSETQ. This CDR3 spans 13 amino acids. The CDR3 loop is CASRDRVNTEAFF. DNA of the CDR3: TGCGCCAGCAGGGACAGGGTTAACACTGAAGCTTTCTTT.

The chain has TRBV10-2 and TRBJ2-3; D might be TRBD2 (5 bases). Germline V gene lookup returns CDR1 WSHSY and CDR2 SAAADI. The CDR3 runs 16 residues. Trimming took off 7 bases at V and 3 bases at J, with 20 bases between the two ends. This CDR3 is CASMGPVREWTDTQYF. Written as DNA, the CDR3 is TGCGCCAGCATGGGCCCCGTGAGGGAGTGGACAGATACGCAGTATTTT.

This chain joins TRBV5-6 and TRBJ2-5; tentatively, D is TRBD1 (7 bases). The CDR3 runs 14 residues. The germline V gene encodes CDR1 SGHDT and CDR2 YYEEEE. V was trimmed by 3 bases and J by 5 bases, leaving 14 bases between them. CDR3 bases: TGTGCCAGCAGCTACCAGACAGGGAGGGAGACCCAGTACTTC. Encoded protein: CASSYQTGRETQYF. Complete variable domain (other parts from reference TRBV5-6 and TRBJ2-5): DAGVTQSPTHLIKTRGQQVTLRCSPKSGHDTVSWYQQALGQGPQFIFQYYEEEERQRGNFPDRFSGHQFPNYSSELNVNALLLGDSALYLCASSYQTGRETQYFGPGTRLLVL.

This clone was picked up one time. The chain uses TRBV27 and TRBJ2-1; 7 bases align to TRBD2. The CDR3 length is 15 residues. The V gene end was trimmed by 3 bases and the J gene end by 4 bases; junction bases not matched to a gene: 6. Per germline, CDR1 MNHEY and CDR2 SMNVEV (reference sequence). The chain's CDR3 is CASSFIAGAYNEQFF. In DNA form, the CDR3 reads TGTGCCAGCAGTTTTATCGCGGGAGCGTACAATGAGCAGTTCTTC.

V gene TRBV30 combines with J gene TRBJ1-3, with unresolved D. The CDR3 spans 13 residues. CDR1 is GTSNPN and CDR2 is SVGIG in the germline V gene (reference sequence). Between the trimmed V and J ends, which lost 4 bases and 1 base, there was a span of 8 bases. CDR3 nucleotides: TGTGCCTGGATGTGGAGATCTGGAAACACCATATATTTT. This codes for CAWMWRSGNTIYF.

The V and J genes are TRBV4-2 and TRBJ1-2, with D perhaps matching TRBD1 (6 bases). This CDR3 is 15 amino acids long. Germline V gene data show CDR1 as LGHNA and CDR2 as YNFKEQ. The V end lost 2 bases, the J end lost 1 base, and 11 bases lay between the germline ends. The CDR3 DNA follows: TGTGCCAGCAGCCAACACAGGGCGGGTAACTATGGCTACACCTTC. Translated: CASSQHRAGNYGYTF.

The V and J genes are TRBV19 and TRBJ2-6; D is perhaps TRBD2 (5 bases). Deletions cut 6 bases from V and 2 bases from J, with 14 bases between. This CDR3 spans 16 amino acids. Germline CDR1 is LNHDA and CDR2 is SQIVND (reference sequence). DNA for the CDR3: TGTGCCAGTAGCCCCGAGGGAAGGGCTGGGGCCAACGTCCTGACTTTC. Protein: CASSPEGRAGANVLTF.

The rearrangement links TRBV5-1 to TRBJ2-5; 7 bases map to TRBD1. This CDR3 region has 13 residues. From germline, CDR1 is SGHRS and CDR2 YFSETQ. J gave up 4 bases and V 4 bases, and 4 bases lay outside the gene matches. The CDR3 DNA reads as TGCGCCAGCAGCCCCGGACAGGCAGAGACCCAGTACTTC. Amino acids: CASSPGQAETQYF.

CDR3 nucleotides: TGTGCCATCAGTGAATCAGGGCGTTCAGGCTACACCTTC. Its translation is CAISESGRSGYTF. This chain connects TRBV10-3 to TRBJ1-2; possibly TRBD1 for D (5 bases). The CDR3 has 13 amino acids. V was shortened by 3 bases and J by 8 bases, with 13 bases between the two germline ends. Germline V gene lookup returns CDR1 ENHRY and CDR2 SYGVKD.

This clone occurred once. The rearrangement joins TRBV5-4 to TRBJ1-4; D gene unclear. This CDR3 region has 15 residues. The germline V and J ends were trimmed by 4 bases and 5 bases, with 15 bases remaining between them. Germline-derived CDR1 and CDR2 are SGHNT and YYREEE (reference sequence). The CDR3: CASSPYSGGNEKLFF. CDR3 DNA sequence: TGTGCCAGCAGCCCGTACTCGGGAGGGAATGAAAAACTGTTTTTT.

The CDR3 nucleotides read TGTGCCAGCAGTGTTCAGGACTGGAGTGGCTACACCTTC. This encodes CASSVQDWSGYTF. This chain links TRBV2 with TRBJ1-2; D gene ambiguous. The germline CDR1 and CDR2 sequences are SNHLY and FYNNEI. This CDR3 contains 13 residues. Trimming cost V 4 bases and J 7 bases, with 13 bases left between them.

The chain combines TRBV11-2 with TRBJ2-2; no definite D call. Per germline, CDR1 SGHAT and CDR2 FQNNGV. Trimming took off 5 bases at V and 7 bases at J, with 11 bases between the two ends. The CDR3 contains 13 residues. Written as DNA, the CDR3 is TGTGCCAGCAGCCCTAGATATGACGGGGAGCTGTTTTTT. Residues: CASSPRYDGELFF.

V is TRBV5-4 and J is TRBJ2-7; the D is unclear. The length of the CDR3 is 16 residues. Trimming shortened V by 1 base and J by 2 bases, and 16 bases separated the two germline ends. CDR1 is SGHNT, CDR2 YYREEE, per germline (reference sequence). CDR3 nucleotides: TGTGCCAGCAGCTTGTCACTCGAGCACGCTACCTACGAGCAGTACTTC. Its translation: CASSLSLEHATYEQYF.